The present TCR beta chain was sequenced within a study of CD8+ T cells in alopecia areata. PBMCs provided sorted CD4+ and CD8+ T cells. The V gene lost 6 bases and the J gene lost 0 bases, with 14 bases spanning the gap. The CDR3 sequence is 15 residues long. Germline CDR1 and CDR2: SEHNR and FQNEAQ (reference sequence). RNA was isolated and reverse transcribed to cDNA, the sequencing template. Profiling relied on immunoSEQ multiplex PCR, and the TCRdb table lists in-frame clones only, not all of them. This sample has around 97,000 clones; roughly 50% occur once, and the top ten carry 8.5% to 10%. This receptor was identified in a human donor in good health. Sequencing used CD4+ T cells sorted from blood. The chain couples TRBV7-9 to TRBJ1-2; D is unclear. CDR3 loop: CASRRWTDPNYGYTF. The CDR3 DNA follows: TGTGCCAGCAGGCGGTGGACGGATCCTAACTATGGCTACACCTTC.